A selection of T cell receptor beta chains follows, all from one sample in a study of blood T cell repertoires in COVID-19. The assay was immunoSEQ multiplex PCR, and TCRdb's table has in-frame clones only and misses some. The profile covers some 52,000 clones, with over 75% appearing a single time and 12% to 15% taken by the ten largest. The sequencing input was peripheral blood. These receptors came from a man in his 70s with acute or convalescent COVID-19. Both conserved end residues are part of each CDR3. The D gene is left open where the match is weak. Clone size is stated in some rows and not others, as once, few, many or a class when expanded.

D | J | V | size | CDR3 | DNA
. | TRBJ1-1 | TRBV9 | once | CASSVGGRPNTEAFF | TGTGCCAGCAGCGTAGGAGGGCGCCCGAACACTGAAGCTTTCTTT
TRBD2 | TRBJ2-1 | TRBV7-9 | . | CASRGLADEQFF | TGTGCCAGCAGGGGACTAGCCGATGAGCAGTTCTTC
. | TRBJ1-2 | TRBV3-1/TRBV3-2 | few | CASSQYLSRGDGYTF | TGTGCCAGCAGCCAATATTTGAGCAGGGGCGATGGCTACACCTTC
. | TRBJ1-1 | TRBV19 | once | CASSTGRVVNTEAFF | TGTGCCAGTAGCACAGGGAGGGTGGTGAACACTGAAGCTTTCTTT
TRBD1 | TRBJ2-7 | TRBV29-1 | . | CSVDHGTGREQYF | TGCAGCGTTGACCACGGGACAGGGCGAGAGCAGTACTTC
. | TRBJ1-6 | TRBV7-2 | . | CASSGATAYNSPLHF | TGTGCCAGCAGCGGGGCGACAGCCTATAATTCACCCCTCCACTTT
TRBD1 | TRBJ2-5 | TRBV5-4 | . | CASSFLGTGRAAQETQYF | TGTGCCAGCAGCTTCCTCGGGACAGGGCGCGCGGCCCAAGAGACCCAGTACTTC
TRBD1 | TRBJ1-4 | TRBV27 | . | CASRPGGMEKLFF | TGTGCCAGCCGCCCAGGGGGCATGGAAAAACTGTTTTTT
TRBD1 | TRBJ2-7 | TRBV24-1 | once | CATSDPRDRTYEQYF | TGTGCCACCAGTGATCCGCGGGACAGGACTTACGAGCAGTACTTC
TRBD1 | TRBJ1-4 | TRBV9 | . | CASSQGTGIHNEKLFF | TGTGCCAGCAGCCAAGGGACAGGGATTCATAATGAAAAACTGTTTTTT
. | TRBJ1-2 | TRBV7-6 | . | CASSLGGTPYGYTF | TGTGCCAGCAGCTTAGGAGGGACACCCTATGGCTACACCTTC
TRBD1 | TRBJ2-7 | TRBV11-1 | . | CASSLRDRTYEQYF | TGTGCCAGCAGTCTTCGGGACAGGACCTACGAGCAGTACTTC
. | TRBJ2-1 | TRBV13 | . | CASSLSGTEQFF | TGTGCCAGCAGCTTATCGGGTACTGAGCAGTTCTTC
TRBD2 | TRBJ2-1 | TRBV7-3 | . | CASSFGLAHEQFF | TGTGCCAGCAGCTTCGGACTAGCCCATGAGCAGTTCTTC
. | TRBJ2-2 | TRBV9 | . | CASSVVGMNTGELFF | TGTGCCAGCAGCGTAGTCGGGATGAACACCGGGGAGCTGTTTTTT
TRBD1 | TRBJ2-2 | TRBV7-9 | . | CASSLEGAGGELFF | TGTGCCAGCAGCTTAGAGGGGGCCGGCGGGGAGCTGTTTTTT
TRBD2 | TRBJ2-1 | TRBV7-9 | . | CASSFRTAGENEQFF | TGTGCCAGCAGCTTTCGAACCGCGGGGGAGAATGAGCAGTTCTTC
. | TRBJ2-2 | TRBV11-2 | . | CASSPTTVTGELFF | TGTGCCAGCAGCCCTACGACTGTCACCGGGGAGCTGTTTTTT
TRBD2 | TRBJ2-7 | TRBV11-2 | . | CASSLKRGGRASSQGEQYF | TGTGCCAGCAGCTTAAAGAGGGGCGGGAGGGCCTCGAGTCAGGGCGAGCAGTACTTC
. | TRBJ1-4 | TRBV7-2 | few | CASSLATGHANEKLFF | TGTGCCAGCAGCTTAGCGACGGGACACGCTAATGAAAAACTGTTTTTT
TRBD1 | TRBJ2-7 | TRBV29-1 | . | CSAEGGQSYEQYF | TGCAGCGCAGAAGGGGGACAGAGCTACGAGCAGTACTTC
TRBD1 | TRBJ2-4 | TRBV18 | . | CASSPPGQNIQYF | TGTGCCAGCTCACCACCGGGACAGAACATTCAGTACTTC
. | TRBJ2-2 | TRBV6-5 | . | CASSYDRYLFGELFF | TGTGCCAGCAGTTACGACAGATATCTGTTTGGGGAGCTGTTTTTT
TRBD2 | TRBJ2-5 | TRBV5-4 | . | CASSLIGGRAETQYF | TGTGCCAGCAGCTTGATAGGCGGGAGGGCGGAGACCCAGTACTTC
TRBD1 | TRBJ2-7 | TRBV6-5 | . | CASNAPGTGGREQYF | TGTGCCAGTAATGCCCCCGGGACAGGGGGCCGCGAGCAGTACTTC
TRBD2 | TRBJ2-1 | TRBV24-1 | . | CATSDTGTSGRFSHNEQFF | TGTGCCACCAGTGATACTGGGACTAGCGGGAGATTCTCCCACAATGAGCAGTTCTTC
. | TRBJ2-3 | TRBV27 | . | CASSFLSTDTQYF | TGTGCCAGCAGTTTTTTATCCACAGATACGCAGTATTTT
. | TRBJ1-1 | TRBV19 | once | CASSIGARVGTEAFF | TGTGCCAGTAGTATAGGCGCCAGGGTTGGGACTGAAGCTTTCTTT
. | TRBJ2-1 | TRBV27 | few | CASCLFRGAPYNEQFF | TGTGCCAGCTGCCTATTCCGGGGGGCGCCGTACAATGAGCAGTTCTTC
. | TRBJ2-7 | TRBV28 | . | CASIPNSFYEQYF | TGTGCCAGCATCCCCAACAGTTTCTACGAGCAGTACTTC
. | TRBJ2-3 | TRBV5-1 | . | CASSGRQATDTQYF | TGCGCCAGCAGCGGGAGACAGGCCACAGATACGCAGTATTTT
. | TRBJ2-1 | TRBV7-2 | once | CASRYGGTYNEQFF | TGTGCCAGCAGGTACGGCGGTACCTACAATGAGCAGTTCTTC
TRBD1 | TRBJ2-7 | TRBV3-1/TRBV3-2 | few | CASSQGGTGAF | TGTGCCAGCAGCCAAGGCGGCACAGGGGCTTTC
. | TRBJ2-4 | TRBV5-1 | . | CASSPGVPRAKNIQYF | TGCGCCAGCAGCCCCGGGGTGCCAAGAGCCAAAAACATTCAGTACTTC
TRBD1 | TRBJ1-1 | TRBV28 | few | CASSSSRGQIAFF | TGTGCCAGCAGTTCAAGCAGGGGGCAAATAGCTTTCTTT
. | TRBJ1-2 | TRBV3-1/TRBV3-2 | . | CASSQALDGSYGYTF | TGTGCCAGCAGCCAAGCCTTGGATGGGAGCTATGGCTACACCTTC
. | TRBJ1-6 | TRBV12-3/TRBV12-4 | . | CASSPDGDSPLHF | TGTGCCAGCAGTCCCGACGGGGATTCACCCCTCCACTTT
TRBD2 | TRBJ2-3 | TRBV3-1/TRBV3-2 | . | CASSPGWAGGPHTQYF | TGTGCCAGCAGCCCGGGATGGGCGGGAGGGCCGCATACGCAGTATTTT
. | TRBJ1-1 | TRBV28 | once | CASSSGTLEAFF | TGTGCCAGCAGTTCCGGGACATTGGAAGCTTTCTTT
. | TRBJ1-5 | TRBV18 | . | CASSPAGYQPQHF | TGTGCCAGCTCACCGGCGGGGTACCAGCCCCAGCATTTT
TRBD2 | TRBJ2-1 | TRBV7-8 | once | CASRKAGGYNEQFF | TGTGCCAGCAGAAAAGCGGGAGGATACAATGAGCAGTTCTTC
TRBD1 | TRBJ2-1 | TRBV24-1 | . | CATSFGQGINEQFF | TGTGCCACCAGTTTCGGACAGGGGATCAATGAGCAGTTCTTC
. | TRBJ1-2 | TRBV19 | . | CASSFGKSGGYTF | TGTGCCAGTAGTTTCGGGAAGTCGGGGGGCTACACCTTC
. | TRBJ1-2 | TRBV7-2 | . | CASSLGGNYGYTF | TGTGCCAGCAGCTTAGGGGGCAACTATGGCTACACCTTC
TRBD1 | TRBJ2-1 | TRBV11-3 | . | CASSSGQGNEQFF | TGTGCCAGCAGCTCGGGACAGGGCAATGAGCAGTTCTTC
. | TRBJ2-5 | TRBV5-1 | . | CASSALTTQETQYF | TGCGCCAGCAGCGCGTTGACAACTCAAGAGACCCAGTACTTC
TRBD1 | TRBJ1-2 | TRBV6-2/TRBV6-3 | . | CASSQGQRMNYGYTF | TGTGCCAGCAGCCAGGGACAGCGAATGAACTATGGCTACACCTTC
TRBD1 | TRBJ2-7 | TRBV6-2/TRBV6-3 | . | CASSTPGQSSYEQYF | TGTGCCAGCAGTACACCGGGACAGAGCTCCTACGAGCAGTACTTC
TRBD2 | TRBJ2-3 | TRBV5-1 | once | CASSLLPTSGRTSTDTQYF | TGCGCCAGCAGCTTGCTACCGACTAGCGGGAGGACTAGCACAGATACGCAGTATTTT
. | TRBJ2-2 | TRBV7-3 | . | CASSQGHGGELFF | TGTGCCAGCAGCCAGGGTCACGGGGGGGAGCTGTTTTTT
. | TRBJ2-5 | TRBV27 | . | CASKKTQGYETQYF | TGTGCCAGCAAAAAAACACAGGGATATGAGACCCAGTACTTC
. | TRBJ1-1 | TRBV6-5 | . | CASRREVNTEAFF | TGTGCCAGCCGAAGGGAGGTAAACACTGAAGCTTTCTTT
. | TRBJ2-7 | TRBV6-1 | . | CASSEGQRDEQYF | TGTGCCAGCAGTGAAGGCCAGAGGGACGAGCAGTACTTC
. | TRBJ1-2 | TRBV27 | . | CASSRGAGEGGYGYTF | TGTGCCAGCAGCCGGGGGGCGGGAGAGGGAGGCTATGGCTACACCTTC